This T cell receptor beta chain appears in the sequencing data of a study of neurological immune-mediated disorders (dated by TCRdb to about 2019). A note on the overall study: Using UMI-based sequencing, the study compared peripheral blood TCR-beta repertoires from patients with HTLV-I-associated myelopathy (HAM/TSP), patients with multiple sclerosis, and healthy controls. The 90 to 110 TCR-beta libraries covered PBMC samples along with longitudinal samples, technical triplicates, and paired sorted CD4+ and CD8+ T-cell subsets. The cohort was made up of 68 subjects, consisting of roughly 15 HAM/TSP patients, 35 or so multiple sclerosis patients and 20 healthy controls.

Compared with germline, V lacks 5 bases and J lacks 3 bases; bases without a gene match: 4. The CDR3, from cysteine to phenylalanine, totals 13 residues. Only the CDR3 DNA stays, 39 bases, in frame from base 1. The germline V gene (reference sequence) supplies CDR1 PRHDT and CDR2 FYEKMQ. For unsorted PBMC libraries, 2 million PBMCs were used after storage in RNAlater at -80 degrees C until RNA extraction. Peripheral blood was subjected to Ficoll-Hypaque density gradient centrifugation to isolate PBMCs, which were then cryopreserved in liquid nitrogen. In its sample, this clonotype was seen many times. This receptor's antigen is unknown. No much larger clone exists at a distance of one base, and base qualities are not known. Beyond this particular receptor, the publication reports: TCR clonal expansion was highest in HAM/TSP patients and lowest in MS patients, with MS patients falling below even healthy controls. No identical CDR3 amino acid sequences were shared among expanded clones across subjects, suggesting private TCR-beta repertoires in all groups.

cDNA was synthesized by template-switch 5'RACE using a primer carrying a 10-nucleotide random unique molecular identifier by which each TCR transcript was tagged. Every sequencing run yielded over 190 million TCR-beta sequences covering 15-18 subjects. The RNeasy kit was used to extract total RNA. The KAPA Real-time Library Amplification kit was used to amplify TCR-beta VDJ regions with primers targeting the TCR constant region and the 5'RACE anchor. A first PCR added sample indexes and Illumina adaptors, after which a second PCR increased the library yield. The roughly 650 bp TCR product was size-selected on a 2% E-gel SizeSelection system after Ampure bead purification. Before pooling, library quality was checked on a Bioanalyzer, concentration was measured with Qubit, and libraries were quantified with the Kapa Library Quantification kit. An Illumina HiSeq 2500 sequenced the libraries paired-end 2 x 150 bp. To increase sequence diversity, about 25-31% phiX was spiked into each library pool. On the study's bioinformatics: Quality-filtered reads were processed with the UMI-based MiGEC pipeline, which removed over 75% of raw TCR sequences during error correction. VDJ genes were aligned to IMGT germline references, and clonotypes were defined by unique CDR3 amino acid sequence plus V-J genes. VDJtools evaluated clonal expansion, Shannon diversity and CDR3 relatedness (CalcPairwiseDistances, ClusterSamples); CLCbio workbench built phylogenetic trees. Using coefficient-of-variation modelling across technical triplicates, the study counted a clone as expanded if it had at least 8 unique UMIs. TCRdb reanalyzed the raw reads on its own, using fastp at Q25 for trimming and MiXCR for clone calling, and kept in-frame beta chains. Rows are combined by CDR3 protein, so each entry shows the most common genes and DNA. TCRdb's processing, not the authors' own work, is the source of the V and J calls. This sample is represented by some 37,000 distinct CDR3 sequences; approximately 10% of them were singletons. The ten largest clones represent 5.5% to 7% of the sample.

The source material was PBMCs. The sequence links TRBV13 to TRBJ2-7; TRBD2 agrees with 7 junctional bases. The sequence was obtained from a woman aged 25 to 39 with HTLV-1-associated myelopathy (HAM/TSP). CDR3 region: CASSTGTNYEQYF. The DNA is as follows: TGTGCCAGCAGCACCGGGACTAACTACGAGCAGTACTTC.